The present T cell receptor (beta chain) was sequenced within a study of control samples from healthy donors and cancer patients. The CDR3 is made up of 17 amino acids. The V segment lost 0 bases and the J segment 3 bases; nucleotides outside the gene matches: 9. The germline gives CDR1 SGHRS, CDR2 YFSETQ. The assay was immunoSEQ multiplex PCR, and TCRdb's table has in-frame clones only and misses some. The sample has 45,000 to 65,000 clones; roughly 86% are singletons. The TCR comes from a man aged 50-59 years with head and neck cancer. The chain joins TRBV5-1 to TRBJ2-7, with 10 bases aligning to TRBD2. The sequencing sample was made of PBMCs. CDR3 sequence: CASSLGTGTSVFYEQYF. The CDR3 nucleotides are TGCGCCAGCAGCTTGGGGACCGGGACTAGCGTCTTCTACGAGCAGTACTTC.